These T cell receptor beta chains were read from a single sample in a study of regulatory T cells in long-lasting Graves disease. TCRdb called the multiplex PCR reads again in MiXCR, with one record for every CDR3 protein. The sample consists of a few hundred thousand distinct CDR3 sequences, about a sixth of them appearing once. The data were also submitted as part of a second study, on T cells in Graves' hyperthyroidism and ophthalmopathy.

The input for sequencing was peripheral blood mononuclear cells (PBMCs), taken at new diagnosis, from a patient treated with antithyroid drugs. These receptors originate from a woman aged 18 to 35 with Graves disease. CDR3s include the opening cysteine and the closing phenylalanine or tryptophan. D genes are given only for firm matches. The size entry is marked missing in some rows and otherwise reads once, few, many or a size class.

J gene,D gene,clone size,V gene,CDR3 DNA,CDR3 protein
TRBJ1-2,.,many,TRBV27,TGTGCCAGCAGTTTAGAGGTCCAGGGGAACTATGGCTACACCTTC,CASSLEVQGNYGYTF
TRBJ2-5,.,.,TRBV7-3,.,CASSLSFGNGQETQYF
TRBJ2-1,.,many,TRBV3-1,TGTGCCAGCAGCCAAGATCGGGGAGAGTGGAATGAGCAGTTCTTC,CASSQDRGEWNEQFF
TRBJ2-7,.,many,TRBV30,TGTGCCTGGAGTGTAGACAGAAACTTCGAGCAGTACTTC,CAWSVDRNFEQYF
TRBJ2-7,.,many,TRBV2,TGTGCCAGCAGTGACTTTGGGAACTACGAGCAGTACTTC,CASSDFGNYEQYF
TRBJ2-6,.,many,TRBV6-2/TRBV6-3,TGTGCCAGCAGTTACCGCTGGCCCCCAGGGCCCCAGGACCCTGGGGCCAACGTCCTGACTTTC,CASSYRWPPGPQDPGANVLTF
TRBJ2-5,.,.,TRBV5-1,TGCGCCAGCAGCTTGGGGTCCAGGGACGGTCAGACCCAGTACTTC,CASSLGSRDGQTQYF
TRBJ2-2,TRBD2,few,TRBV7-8,TGTGCCAGCAGCCCCCGGAGACTAGCGGGGAAACACACCGGGGAGCTGTTTTTT,CASSPRRLAGKHTGELFF
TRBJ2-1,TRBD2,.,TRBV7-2,TGTGCCAGCAGCTCCGGGACTAGAGGGGATGAGCAGTTCTTC,CASSSGTRGDEQFF
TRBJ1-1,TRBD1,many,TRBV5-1,TGCGCCAGTACCTTGGGACAGGGAGGCACTGAAGCTTTCTTT,CASTLGQGGTEAFF
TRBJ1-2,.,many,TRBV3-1,TGTGCCAGCAGCCAAGAAGGAGGGGCGGGTGGCTACACCTTC,CASSQEGGAGGYTF
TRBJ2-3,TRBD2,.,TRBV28,TGTGCCAGCAGTACTAGCGGAAGGGAGGGCCTAGTTACGGATACGCAGTATTTT,CASSTSGREGLVTDTQYF
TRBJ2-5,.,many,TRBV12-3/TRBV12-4,TGTGCCAGCAGTTACGGTGGGGGCCAAGAGACCCAGTACTTC,CASSYGGGQETQYF
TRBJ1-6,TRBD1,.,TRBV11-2,TGTGCCAGCAGCTTAATAGCCGGGACAGGTCGATCACCCCTCCACTTT,CASSLIAGTGRSPLHF
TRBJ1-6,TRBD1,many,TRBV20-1,TGCAGTGCTAGAGGGGGGGACAGGGGGCATTCACCCCTCCACTTT,CSARGGDRGHSPLHF
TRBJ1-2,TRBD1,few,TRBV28,TGTGCCAGCATCCCAGGGGGTTTCGGTGGCTACACCTTC,CASIPGGFGGYTF
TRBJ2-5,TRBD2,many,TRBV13,TGTGCCAGCAAACCCGGCGGGAGCCAAGAGACCCAGTACTTC,CASKPGGSQETQYF
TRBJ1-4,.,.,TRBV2,TGTGCCAGCAGTGAAGGGCGGGGAACTAATGAAAAACTGTTTTTT,CASSEGRGTNEKLFF
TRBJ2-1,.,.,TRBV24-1,TGTGCCACCAGTGACCGAGCGGACAGCGCGGAGTTCTTC,CATSDRADSAEFF
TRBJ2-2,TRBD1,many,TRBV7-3,TGTGCCAGCAGCTCCCTACCTGGTACAGGGGGTTTAACGGGCGGGGAGCTGTTTTTT,CASSSLPGTGGLTGGELFF
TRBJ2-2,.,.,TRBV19,TGTGCCAGTAGTAATAAGCTCACCGGGGAGCTGTTTTTT,CASSNKLTGELFF
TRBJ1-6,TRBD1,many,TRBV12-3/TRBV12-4,TGTGCCAGCAGTCCCACCCCCGTCCTAAGGGACAGGAATTCACCCCTCCACTTT,CASSPTPVLRDRNSPLHF
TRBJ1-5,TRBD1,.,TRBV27,TGTGCCAGCAGAGGACAGGGGGCTTTCAATCAGCCCCAGCATTTT,CASRGQGAFNQPQHF
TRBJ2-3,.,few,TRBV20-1,TGCAGTGCTAGGGACTCCTTGGGAGGCGATACGCAGTATTTT,CSARDSLGGDTQYF
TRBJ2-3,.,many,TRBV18,TGTGCCAGCTCACCCCGAAGTGGGGTAGTTACAGATACGCAGTATTTT,CASSPRSGVVTDTQYF
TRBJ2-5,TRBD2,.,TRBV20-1,TGCAGTGCTTGGCCTAGCGGGCAAGAGACCCAGTACTTC,CSAWPSGQETQYF
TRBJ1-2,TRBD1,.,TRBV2,TGTGCCAGCAGTGAAGGGCAGGGGGCTCTTGGCTACACCTTC,CASSEGQGALGYTF
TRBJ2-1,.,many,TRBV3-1,TGTGCCAGCAGCCAGGGGACATGGCGTGAGCAGTTCTTC,CASSQGTWREQFF
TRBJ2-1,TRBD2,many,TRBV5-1,TGCGCCAGCTCATCCGGGAGGGCCGTCTATGAGCAGTTCTTC,CASSSGRAVYEQFF
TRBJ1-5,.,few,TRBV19,TGTGCCAGTAGCCCATTAGGGAGCCGGCAGGGTAGCAATCAGCCCCAGCATTTT,CASSPLGSRQGSNQPQHF
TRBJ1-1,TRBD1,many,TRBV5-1,TGTGCCAGCAGCTGGGACAGGGGGACTGAAGCTTTCTTT,CASSWDRGTEAFF
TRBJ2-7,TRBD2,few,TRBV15,TGTGCCACCGGCAAGCGGGGGTTCTACGAGCAGTACTTC,CATGKRGFYEQYF
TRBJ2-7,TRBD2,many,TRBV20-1,TGCAGTGCTGAACCGGGACTAGCGGATCTATCCTACGAGCAGTACTTC,CSAEPGLADLSYEQYF
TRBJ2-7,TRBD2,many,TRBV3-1,TGTGCCAGCAGCTCCCGACGGCTAGCGGGAGTCGGACACGAGCAGTACTTC,CASSSRRLAGVGHEQYF
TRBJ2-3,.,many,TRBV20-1,TGCAGTGCTAGGACCAGTCACACAGATACGCAGTATTTT,CSARTSHTDTQYF
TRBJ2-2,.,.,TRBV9,TGTGCCAGCAGCGTAGCTCAGGAGCTCCGGGCCGGGGAGCTGTTTTTT,CASSVAQELRAGELFF
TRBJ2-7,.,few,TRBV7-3,TGTGCCAGCAGCCCATCGACAGGATCCTACGAGCAGTACTTC,CASSPSTGSYEQYF
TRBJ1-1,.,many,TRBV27,TGTGCCAGCTCCAAAATGGGGCTCGACAGTGAAGCTTTCTTT,CASSKMGLDSEAFF
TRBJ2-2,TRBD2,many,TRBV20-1,TGCAGTGCGACCGGCCCGGGACTAGCGGGCTCTTCGAACACCGGGGAGCTGTTTTTT,CSATGPGLAGSSNTGELFF
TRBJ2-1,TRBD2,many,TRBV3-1,TGTGCCAGCAGCCTCGGGACTAGCGGACGAAATGAGCAGTTCTTC,CASSLGTSGRNEQFF
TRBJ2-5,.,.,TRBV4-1,TGCGCCAGCAGCCAGGGGACACCGATGGACCAGTACTTC,CASSQGTPMDQYF
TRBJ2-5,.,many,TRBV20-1,TGCAGTGCTAAAGGGACTGCGGAGACCCAGTACTTC,CSAKGTAETQYF
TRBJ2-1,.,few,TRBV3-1,TGTGCCAGCAGCCTACGGCAACTAGCCACCAATGAGCAGTTCTTC,CASSLRQLATNEQFF
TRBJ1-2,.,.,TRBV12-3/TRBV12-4,TGTACCAGCAGTCGGAACTATGGCTACACCTTC,CTSSRNYGYTF
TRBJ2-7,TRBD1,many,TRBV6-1,TGTGCCAGCAGTGAAGAGACAGGGAACTACGAGCAGTACTTC,CASSEETGNYEQYF
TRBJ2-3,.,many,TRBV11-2,TGTGCCAGCAGCCAAACCAGCAGTCGCGCAGATACGCAGTATTTT,CASSQTSSRADTQYF
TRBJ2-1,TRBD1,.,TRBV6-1,TGTGCCAGGGAAGACAGGGGCAATGAGCAGTTCTTC,CAREDRGNEQFF
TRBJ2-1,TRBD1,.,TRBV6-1,TGTGCCAGCAGGGGGACAGGGTTAACAAATGAGCAGTTCTTC,CASRGTGLTNEQFF
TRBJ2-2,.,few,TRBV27,TGTGCCAGCAGTTTATTGTTTGGGGCCGGGGAGCTGTTTTTT,CASSLLFGAGELFF
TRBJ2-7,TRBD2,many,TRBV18,TGTGCCAGCTCACCACAGGGGGGACTAGCCGAGCAGTACTTC,CASSPQGGLAEQYF